Below, one TCR beta chain is given with its context. This clone was observed a handful of times. Its antigen remains unidentified. It has no much larger one-base neighbor in the sample; base qualities were not kept. From its cysteine to its phenylalanine, the CDR3 spans 13 amino acids. Left in the record is the CDR3 DNA by itself, 39 bases read in frame from the first base. Here V drops 5 bases and J drops 5 bases, and the junction holds 3 bases not matched to any gene. For CDR1 and CDR2, the germline V gene lists SNHLY and FYNNEI. Another Seattle source contributed samples from volunteer blood donors who had recovered from COVID-19. Collaborating institutions collected whole blood in K2EDTA tubes following their own protocols. For TCRbeta analysis, collaborators shipped samples in one of three forms: frozen whole blood, isolated PBMCs, or DNA extracted from either of those sample types. This entry comes from a study of blood T cell repertoires in COVID-19 (TCRdb year 2020). Broadly, across the study: Collaborator samples came from the United States, Italy and Spain and covered acute and convalescent phases of COVID-19. The material from the prospective study consisted of cDNA or gDNA derived from T cells, B-cell-depleted T cells, or PBMCs. Deeply sampled blood TCRbeta repertoires from subjects exposed to, actively infected with, or recovered from COVID-19 were included in the dataset. The repertoires were released in a freely available public database meant as a resource for research on the immune response to SARS-CoV-2. Samples came from the ongoing ImmuneRACE study (first 160 participants) plus 1,254 subjects from 6 global collaborators. The sample metadata nearly always contained a de-identified subject ID, COVID-19 status, age in years and sex. Where available, HLA class I and class II types were taken from metadata supplied by the sample provider and were not determined by assay-based typing.

Study-level results and caveats: Clinical and demographic metadata were provided uncurated, with the amount varying by source and participant.

The immunoSEQ Assay, a bias-controlled multiplex PCR, was used to amplify TCRbeta CDR3 regions from genomic DNA. Under the source paper's analysis protocol: Within the assay, amplification of reference gene primers was used to estimate how many nucleated cells each sample contained. Sequence reads were collapsed and filtered to measure the absolute abundance of every unique TCRbeta CDR3 rearrangement. Productive Simpson clonality was computed per sample as the square root of Simpson's diversity index over productive rearrangements. Not all clones reach the TCRdb copy of this immuneACCESS table, which keeps in-frame sequences only. Checked studies attribute under half of the gap to unresolved V genes and leave the rest unexplained. V and J calls plus clone size are reproduced from that table; the DNA served to infer D and trimming. For this sample the table gives under 350,000 clones, of which around four fifths were detected only once. Clones ranked in the top ten supply 4.6% of the sample.

The sequenced material came from peripheral blood. The sequence is built from TRBV2 and TRBJ2-7; 10 bases in the junction line up with TRBD1. This TCR was sampled from a man aged 55 to 70 who had recovered from COVID-19. Here is the DNA: TGTGCCAGCAGTATCGACAGGGGGCACGAGCAGTACTTC. Its product reads: CASSIDRGHEQYF.